The TCR beta chain described here comes from a study of blood T cell repertoires in COVID-19. The CDR3 extends over 14 amino acids. CDR1 is SGHRS and CDR2 is YFSETQ in the germline V gene. The V gene lost 4 bases and the J gene lost 3 bases, with 13 bases spanning the gap. Original handling: Quantification of nucleated cells was approximated via reference gene primer amplification. This table comes from immunoSEQ multiplex PCR, and its TCRdb copy is limited to in-frame clones, with some not included. V and J calls plus clone size are reproduced from that table; the DNA served to infer D and trimming. Of 95,000 to 110,000 clones in the sample, around 90% were seen once.

This TCR came from a woman aged 55-69 years with acute or convalescent COVID-19. Material: peripheral blood. The V gene is TRBV5-1, the J gene TRBJ1-2; D gene ambiguous. The CDR3: CASSLSTADYGYTF. DNA for the CDR3: TGCGCCAGCAGCCTCTCCACGGCGGACTATGGCTACACCTTC.